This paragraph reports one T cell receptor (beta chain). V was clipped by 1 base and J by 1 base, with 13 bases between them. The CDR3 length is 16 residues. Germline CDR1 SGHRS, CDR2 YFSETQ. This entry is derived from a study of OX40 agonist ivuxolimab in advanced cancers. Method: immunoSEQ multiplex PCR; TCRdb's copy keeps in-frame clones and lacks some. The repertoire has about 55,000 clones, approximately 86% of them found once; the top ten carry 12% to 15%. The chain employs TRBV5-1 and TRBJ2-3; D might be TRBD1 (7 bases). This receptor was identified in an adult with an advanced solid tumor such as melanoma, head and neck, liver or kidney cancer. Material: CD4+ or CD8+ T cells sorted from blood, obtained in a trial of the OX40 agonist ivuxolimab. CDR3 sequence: CASSLPQGGGTDTQYF. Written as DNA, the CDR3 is TGCGCCAGCAGCTTGCCCCAGGGGGGTGGCACAGATACGCAGTATTTT.